The 10 T cell receptor beta chains given below trace back to one sample, sequenced in a study of T cells in Graves' hyperthyroidism and ophthalmopathy. RNA transcripts gave rise to amplified TCR beta CDR3 regions. The HTBI primer set was used in a first-round RT-PCR of the TCR CDR3. One entry per CDR3 protein results from TCRdb running MiXCR on the multiplex PCR reads. The data hold more than 500,000 distinct CDR3 sequences, with 15% to 20% observed a single time. Input material: blood. These receptors were taken from a woman aged 25 to 45 with Graves' ophthalmopathy.

On this clonotype: At one end, the junction sequence differs from germline, possibly due to a read error. The chain links TRBV7-9 to TRBJ1-6; D is possibly TRBD1 (5 bases). The CDR3 runs 16 residues. Per germline, CDR1 SEHNR and CDR2 FQNEAQ (reference sequence). Written as DNA, the CDR3 is TGTACCAGCAGCTTACCGGTCGGAGGGGAAAATTCACCCCTCCACTTT. Encoded protein: CTSSLPVGGENSPLHF.

The table lists this clonotype with a few counts. The rearrangement uses TRBV3-1 and TRBJ1-5, with unresolved D. Germline CDR1 and CDR2: LGHDT and YNNKEL (reference sequence). This CDR3 is built from 14 residues. Trimming shortened V by 5 bases and J by 0 bases, and 8 bases separated the two germline ends. CDR3 in amino acids: CASSNQFSNQPQHF. CDR3 nucleotides: TGTGCCAGCAGCAATCAATTTAGCAATCAGCCCCAGCATTTT.

This clonotype was counted only a few times. The rearrangement uses TRBV5-5 and TRBJ1-1; D gene ambiguous. Germline CDR1 is SGHKS and CDR2 is YYEKEE (reference sequence). V was pared by 0 bases and J by 3 bases, with 9 bases between. The CDR3 has 14 residues. The CDR3 reads CASSLASGYTEAFF. The CDR3 DNA sequence: TGTGCCAGCAGCTTGGCCTCCGGTTACACTGAAGCTTTCTTT.

This clonotype was detected ten times or more. This chain uses TRBV7-2 with TRBJ1-5; tentatively, D is TRBD1 (6 bases). V was trimmed by 5 bases and J by 0 bases, leaving 11 bases between them. Per the germline V gene, CDR1 is SGHTA and CDR2 is FQGNSA. The CDR3 runs 15 residues. In DNA form, the CDR3 reads TGTGCCAGCAGCATGGGACAACTTAGCAATCAGCCCCAGCATTTT. Its translation is CASSMGQLSNQPQHF.

V usage is TRBV7-9 and J usage is TRBJ2-7, with TRBD1 identical over 10 bases. This CDR3 has 15 amino acids. The germline V gene encodes CDR1 SEHNR and CDR2 FQNEAQ (reference sequence). The V segment lost 3 bases and the J segment 4 bases; nucleotides outside the gene matches: 6. Here the CDR3 reads CASSFTGQGLYEQYF. In nucleotides, the CDR3 is TGTGCCAGCAGCTTTACGGGACAGGGGCTTTACGAGCAGTACTTC.

The chain has TRBV11-3 and TRBJ1-1; weak D call: TRBD1 (6 bases). Per the germline V gene, CDR1 is SGHNT and CDR2 is YENEEA. The CDR3 covers 15 residues. The ends were cut back, 6 bases at V and 2 bases at J, with 16 bases in the middle. The CDR3 is CASSGLQGPNTEAFF. In DNA, the CDR3 is TGTGCCAGCAGTGGGTTACAGGGCCCAAACACTGAAGCTTTCTTT.

The sample holds a few counts of this clonotype. The gene calls are TRBV27 and TRBJ2-7, with TRBD2 identical over 7 bases. CDR3 length: 16 amino acids. Trimming removed 2 bases from V and 5 bases from J; junction bases left unmatched: 12. Germline loops: CDR1 MNHEY, CDR2 SMNVEV (reference sequence). The CDR3 loop is CASSLKYPGGLNEQYF. In nucleotides, the CDR3 is TGTGCCAGCAGTTTAAAGTATCCGGGAGGCCTCAACGAGCAGTACTTC.

In its sample, this clonotype was seen many times. Here the CDR3 DNA reads TGCGCCAGCAGCTTGATAACTAGCGGGAGCCAGCAGTTCTTC. This sequence encodes CASSLITSGSQQFF. The chain employs TRBV5-1 and TRBJ2-1; 11 nucleotides agree with TRBD2. The V segment lost 1 base and the J segment 11 bases; nucleotides outside the gene matches: 5. Germline V gives CDR1 SGHRS, CDR2 YFSETQ. This CDR3 spans 14 amino acids.

This clonotype was observed a handful of times. DNA for the CDR3: TGTGCCAGCAGCCCGAAACCGGGACAGCAAAAGACCCAGTACTTC. It codes for CASSPKPGQQKTQYF. The chain is built from TRBV7-6 and TRBJ2-5, with 7 positions matching TRBD1. Germline CDR1 SGHVS, CDR2 FNYEAQ. The CDR3 totals 15 residues. The trim removed 5 bases at V and 6 bases at J, leaving 12 bases unmatched.

This clonotype has ten or more counts. The rearrangement uses TRBV3-1 and TRBJ2-5; possibly TRBD1 or TRBD2 for D (6 bases each). CDR3 length equals 14 residues. The germline V gene encodes CDR1 LGHDT and CDR2 YNNKEL (reference sequence). V was clipped by 4 bases and J by 7 bases, with 16 bases between them. CDR3 coding DNA: TGTGCCAGCAGCCTCGGGAGACAGGACGCGACCCAGTACTTC. Translated: CASSLGRQDATQYF.